The rows below give T cell receptor beta chains drawn from one sample of a study of OX40 agonist ivuxolimab in advanced cancers. Only in-frame clones appear in the TCRdb table, and some are missing; sequencing was by immunoSEQ multiplex PCR. Among roughly 40,000 clones listed, roughly 85% were seen once. This specimen was CD4+ or CD8+ T cells sorted from blood, taken in a trial of the OX40 agonist ivuxolimab. These receptors all stem from an adult with an advanced solid tumor such as melanoma, head and neck, liver or kidney cancer. The CDR3 runs from the conserved cysteine through the conserved F or W. Each record gives: V gene, D gene, clone size, J gene, CDR3 protein, CDR3 DNA. A D gene is named only where the DNA matches it firmly. Some rows mark clone size as missing; the rest say once, few, many or name a class of expanded clone.

v_call: TRBV6-5
d_call: TRBD1
clone_size: .
j_call: TRBJ2-7
cdr3_aa: CASSYGTALYEQYF
cdr3_nt: TGTGCCAGCAGTTACGGGACAGCCCTCTACGAGCAGTACTTC

v_call: TRBV4-1
d_call: .
clone_size: once
j_call: TRBJ1-3
cdr3_aa: CASSQDSGWPRSSGNTIYF
cdr3_nt: TGCGCCAGCAGCCAAGATAGTGGGTGGCCGCGAAGCTCTGGAAACACCATATATTTT

v_call: TRBV29-1
d_call: .
clone_size: .
j_call: TRBJ2-7
cdr3_aa: CSVEMAWRPYEQYF
cdr3_nt: TGCAGCGTTGAAATGGCTTGGCGGCCCTACGAGCAGTACTTC

v_call: TRBV15
d_call: TRBD1
clone_size: .
j_call: TRBJ1-1
cdr3_aa: CATSTQGAGTEAFF
cdr3_nt: TGTGCCACCAGCACCCAGGGGGCAGGCACTGAAGCTTTCTTT

v_call: TRBV29-1
d_call: .
clone_size: .
j_call: TRBJ2-1
cdr3_aa: CSVQRRDAYNEQFF
cdr3_nt: TGCAGCGTTCAACGAAGGGACGCCTACAATGAGCAGTTCTTC

v_call: TRBV9
d_call: .
clone_size: once
j_call: TRBJ2-2
cdr3_aa: CASSPLRARELFF
cdr3_nt: TGTGCCAGCAGCCCCCTCCGGGCCCGGGAGCTGTTTTTT

v_call: TRBV27
d_call: .
clone_size: .
j_call: TRBJ1-1
cdr3_aa: CASSPSAGFWAEAFF
cdr3_nt: TGTGCCAGCAGTCCCTCCGCAGGGTTTTGGGCTGAAGCTTTCTTT

v_call: TRBV9
d_call: TRBD1
clone_size: .
j_call: TRBJ1-2
cdr3_aa: CASSAFGQDYGYTF
cdr3_nt: TGTGCCAGCAGCGCCTTTGGACAGGACTATGGCTACACCTTC

v_call: TRBV10-3
d_call: .
clone_size: .
j_call: TRBJ1-1
cdr3_aa: CAISESGGTEAFF
cdr3_nt: TGTGCCATCAGTGAGTCGGGTGGCACTGAAGCTTTCTTT

v_call: TRBV7-3
d_call: .
clone_size: .
j_call: TRBJ1-2
cdr3_aa: CASSQPRLRFWGYTF
cdr3_nt: TGCGCCAGCAGCCAACCCAGGCTTAGATTCTGGGGCTACACCTTC

v_call: TRBV15
d_call: .
clone_size: .
j_call: TRBJ2-1
cdr3_aa: CATSRTNEQFF
cdr3_nt: TGTGCCACCAGCCGTACCAATGAGCAGTTCTTC

v_call: TRBV13
d_call: TRBD1
clone_size: .
j_call: TRBJ1-2
cdr3_aa: CASSLRSDWTGTANYGYTF
cdr3_nt: TGTGCCAGCAGCTTAAGATCCGATTGGACAGGAACAGCTAACTATGGCTACACCTTC

v_call: TRBV7-9
d_call: .
clone_size: .
j_call: TRBJ1-5
cdr3_aa: CASSQIWRWNQPQHF
cdr3_nt: TGCGCCAGCAGCCAAATCTGGAGGTGGAATCAGCCCCAGCATTTT

v_call: TRBV11-2
d_call: .
clone_size: .
j_call: TRBJ2-7
cdr3_aa: CASSLGEAYEQYF
cdr3_nt: TGTGCCAGCAGCTTAGGAGAGGCCTACGAGCAGTACTTC

v_call: TRBV6-5
d_call: .
clone_size: few
j_call: TRBJ1-1
cdr3_aa: CASSYSDWNTEAFF
cdr3_nt: TGTGCCAGCAGTTATTCGGACTGGAACACTGAAGCTTTCTTT

v_call: TRBV2
d_call: TRBD2
clone_size: .
j_call: TRBJ2-2
cdr3_aa: CASTPGGSTGELFF
cdr3_nt: TGTGCCAGCACTCCCGGGGGGTCGACCGGGGAGCTGTTTTTT

v_call: TRBV6-6
d_call: TRBD2
clone_size: .
j_call: TRBJ2-7
cdr3_aa: CASSPSGGDSSYEQYF
cdr3_nt: TGTGCCAGCAGCCCGAGCGGGGGGGATAGCTCCTACGAGCAGTACTTC

v_call: TRBV18
d_call: .
clone_size: .
j_call: TRBJ2-2
cdr3_aa: CASSPMNTGELFF
cdr3_nt: TGTGCCAGCTCACCAATGAACACCGGGGAGCTGTTTTTT

v_call: TRBV4-1
d_call: .
clone_size: once
j_call: TRBJ1-5
cdr3_aa: CASSQDIRLARGQPQHF
cdr3_nt: TGCGCCAGCAGCCAAGATATTAGGCTGGCCCGGGGTCAGCCCCAGCATTTT

v_call: TRBV5-1
d_call: .
clone_size: once
j_call: TRBJ1-3
cdr3_aa: CASSSDSHIFSGNTIYF
cdr3_nt: TGCGCCAGCAGCTCGGACAGTCACATATTCTCTGGAAACACCATATATTTT

v_call: TRBV4-3
d_call: TRBD1
clone_size: .
j_call: TRBJ1-1
cdr3_aa: CASSQDPHLGQGAGYRAFF
cdr3_nt: TGCGCCAGCAGCCAAGATCCCCACCTTGGACAGGGGGCAGGGTATCGAGCTTTCTTT

v_call: TRBV2
d_call: TRBD2
clone_size: few
j_call: TRBJ2-7
cdr3_aa: CASRISGVYPEQYF
cdr3_nt: TGTGCCAGCAGGATTAGCGGGGTGTACCCCGAGCAGTACTTC

v_call: TRBV6-5
d_call: TRBD2
clone_size: .
j_call: TRBJ2-1
cdr3_aa: CASSASGGSNEQFF
cdr3_nt: TGTGCCAGCAGTGCTAGCGGGGGGTCCAATGAGCAGTTCTTC

v_call: TRBV27
d_call: .
clone_size: .
j_call: TRBJ2-7
cdr3_aa: CASSSSHEQYF
cdr3_nt: TGTGCCAGCAGTTCCTCCCACGAGCAGTACTTC

v_call: TRBV19
d_call: TRBD1
clone_size: .
j_call: TRBJ2-7
cdr3_aa: CASSWVRQGPYEQYF
cdr3_nt: TGTGCCAGTAGTTGGGTTCGACAGGGCCCCTACGAGCAGTACTTC

v_call: TRBV5-8
d_call: .
clone_size: .
j_call: TRBJ2-7
cdr3_aa: CASSFGEQYF
cdr3_nt: TGTGCCAGCAGCTTTGGCGAGCAGTACTTC

v_call: TRBV19
d_call: .
clone_size: few
j_call: TRBJ2-7
cdr3_aa: CASKALNSYEQYF
cdr3_nt: TGTGCCAGTAAGGCACTGAACTCCTACGAGCAGTACTTC

v_call: TRBV14
d_call: .
clone_size: .
j_call: TRBJ1-1
cdr3_aa: CASSHPSGEGTEAFF
cdr3_nt: TGTGCCAGCAGCCACCCCTCAGGGGAGGGGACTGAAGCTTTCTTT

v_call: TRBV30
d_call: .
clone_size: .
j_call: TRBJ2-3
cdr3_aa: CAWTSTRATQYF
cdr3_nt: TGTGCCTGGACCTCCACTAGAGCTACGCAGTATTTT

v_call: TRBV6-4
d_call: TRBD2
clone_size: .
j_call: TRBJ2-1
cdr3_aa: CASSDLAGGTNEQFF
cdr3_nt: TGTGCCAGCAGTGACTTGGCGGGGGGCACCAATGAGCAGTTCTTC

v_call: TRBV6-5
d_call: .
clone_size: .
j_call: TRBJ1-2
cdr3_aa: CASSYWEGGYTF
cdr3_nt: TGTGCCAGCAGTTACTGGGAAGGCGGCTACACCTTC

v_call: TRBV2
d_call: TRBD1
clone_size: .
j_call: TRBJ2-3
cdr3_aa: CASRSGQGADTQYF
cdr3_nt: TGTGCCAGCAGGTCGGGGCAGGGGGCAGATACGCAGTATTTT

v_call: TRBV6-5
d_call: .
clone_size: .
j_call: TRBJ2-7
cdr3_aa: CASSALPATSYEQYF
cdr3_nt: TGTGCCAGCAGTGCCCTCCCTGCCACAAGCTACGAGCAGTACTTC

v_call: TRBV6-1
d_call: .
clone_size: .
j_call: TRBJ2-1
cdr3_aa: CASSVQPQYNEQFF
cdr3_nt: TGTGCCAGCAGTGTTCAACCCCAATACAATGAGCAGTTCTTC

v_call: TRBV19
d_call: .
clone_size: once
j_call: TRBJ2-3
cdr3_aa: CASRLSTGRERGDTQYF
cdr3_nt: TGTGCTTCTAGACTTAGTACTGGCAGGGAGAGGGGAGATACGCAGTATTTT

v_call: TRBV7-9
d_call: .
clone_size: .
j_call: TRBJ1-2
cdr3_aa: CASSLDGDYGYTF
cdr3_nt: TGTGCCAGCAGCTTAGACGGAGACTATGGCTACACCTTC

v_call: TRBV27
d_call: .
clone_size: .
j_call: TRBJ2-5
cdr3_aa: CASSPGVSQETQYF
cdr3_nt: TGTGCCAGCAGCCCAGGGGTGTCCCAAGAGACCCAGTACTTC

v_call: TRBV2
d_call: .
clone_size: once
j_call: TRBJ2-5
cdr3_aa: CASSMGELNVQETQYF
cdr3_nt: TGTGCCAGCAGTATGGGAGAGTTAAACGTACAAGAGACCCAGTACTTC

v_call: TRBV11-3
d_call: .
clone_size: .
j_call: TRBJ2-1
cdr3_aa: CASSDRSSYNEQFF
cdr3_nt: TGTGCCAGCAGCGACAGAAGCTCCTACAATGAGCAGTTCTTC

v_call: TRBV29-1
d_call: TRBD1
clone_size: .
j_call: TRBJ2-7
cdr3_aa: CSVELDRRRNEQYF
cdr3_nt: TGCAGCGTTGAACTGGACAGGAGGCGGAACGAGCAGTACTTC